One and the same sample provided the 22 T cell receptor beta chains below, sequenced in a study of response to subunit inactivated influenza vaccine. MiXCR, applied by TCRdb to the RT-PCR reads, yields one record per CDR3 protein. The data contain around 470,000 distinct CDR3 sequences, approximately 6.9% of them singletons. Source: PBMCs from blood, taken approximately 25 months after vaccination. Every receptor here comes from a man between 50 and 75 years old who received an inactivated influenza vaccine.

This chain uses TRBV4-3 with TRBJ2-3, with 9 bases aligning to TRBD2. CDR1 LGHNA and CDR2 YSLEER come from the germline V gene. After removal of 1 base from V and 6 bases from J, the junction contained 8 bases not matched to a gene. The CDR3 is 16 amino acids. CDR3 coding DNA: TGCGCCAGCAGCCAAGTTGGCGGGAGGGCCGGGGATACGCAGTATTTT. This translates into CASSQVGGRAGDTQYF.

The chain carries TRBV20-1 and TRBJ1-5; 9 bases line up with TRBD1. The germline gives CDR1 DFQATT, CDR2 SNEGSKA (reference sequence). Trimming removed 3 bases from V and 3 bases from J; junction bases left unmatched: 6. The CDR3 consists of 15 residues. The CDR3 region is CSASGTGGFNQPQHF. The CDR3 coding sequence is TGCAGTGCTAGCGGCACAGGGGGCTTCAATCAGCCCCAGCATTTT.

This clonotype has at least ten counts. The gene calls are TRBV5-6 and TRBJ2-3, with D possibly TRBD2 on 6 matching bases. CDR1 is SGHDT, CDR2 YYEEEE, per germline. The CDR3 length is 17 residues. Trimming removed 4 bases at V and 3 bases at J, with 21 bases between. The CDR3 reads CASSPLKEGPGTDTQYF. For the CDR3, the DNA is TGTGCCAGCAGCCCCCTGAAGGAGGGTCCGGGGACAGATACGCAGTATTTT. Together with reference TRBV5-6 and TRBJ2-3, the CDR3 gives the full variable domain: DAGVTQSPTHLIKTRGQQVTLRCSPKSGHDTVSWYQQALGQGPQFIFQYYEEEERQRGNFPDRFSGHQFPNYSSELNVNALLLGDSALYLCASSPLKEGPGTDTQYFGPGTRLTVL.

This clonotype was counted many times. The chain couples TRBV9 to TRBJ2-5, with D possibly being TRBD1 (5 bases). In germline, CDR1 is SGDLS, CDR2 YYNGEE. The CDR3 has 13 amino acids. Between the trimmed V and J ends, which lost 0 bases and 5 bases, there was a span of 8 bases. DNA for the CDR3: TGTGCCAGCAGCGTAGGACAGATTGAGACCCAGTACTTC. Protein product: CASSVGQIETQYF.

This chain connects TRBV4-3 to TRBJ2-3, with 8 bases aligning to TRBD2. V lost 1 base and J lost 5; bases outside the gene matches: 5. The CDR3 length is 15 residues. CDR1 and CDR2 from the germline V gene are LGHNA and YSLEER. The CDR3 spells CASSQVGRGEDTQYF. DNA of the CDR3: TGCGCCAGCAGCCAAGTAGGGCGGGGGGAAGATACGCAGTATTTT.

A few counts support this clonotype. This chain links TRBV20-1 with TRBJ1-6; unclear D gene. Germline V gene lookup returns CDR1 DFQATT and CDR2 SNEGSKA (reference sequence). The CDR3 sequence is 12 residues long. Trimming took off 8 bases at V and 8 bases at J, with 13 bases between the two ends. In DNA form, the CDR3 reads TGCAGTACGAAAGGCGTATATTCACCCCTCCACTTT. It encodes CSTKGVYSPLHF.

This clonotype was seen only a few times. J is TRBJ2-3 and V is TRBV20-1, with a possible D match to TRBD2 (6 bases). The CDR3 runs to 13 residues. V lost 6 bases, J lost 5 bases, and 15 bases lay in between. Germline V lookup: CDR1 DFQATT, CDR2 SNEGSKA (reference sequence). The CDR3 sequence: CSAKPSVKDTQYF. The DNA for the CDR3 is TGCAGTGCCAAGCCTAGCGTTAAAGATACGCAGTATTTT.

The table lists this clonotype with many counts. J is TRBJ1-1 and V is TRBV7-9; D is possibly TRBD1 (6 bases). This CDR3 is built from 15 residues. Trimming pared 0 bases from V and 0 bases from J, leaving 8 bases between. Germline V lookup: CDR1 SEHNR, CDR2 FQNEAQ (reference sequence). This CDR3 is CASSLATGVNTEAFF. CDR3 DNA sequence: TGTGCCAGCAGCTTAGCGACAGGAGTGAACACTGAAGCTTTCTTT. Complete variable domain (other parts from reference TRBV7-9 and TRBJ1-1): DTGVSQNPRHKITKRGQNVTFRCDPISEHNRLYWYRQTLGQGPEFLTYFQNEAQLEKSRLLSDRFSAERPKGSFSTLEIQRTEQGDSAMYLCASSLATGVNTEAFFGQGTRLTVV.

On this clonotype: This may come from a read error, since a much larger clone is one base off. The V and J genes are TRBV5-1 and TRBJ1-5; 11 bases fit TRBD1. From germline, CDR1 is SGHRS and CDR2 YFSETQ. CDR3 length: 15 residues. CDR3 bases: TGCGCCAACAGCGTCGGGACAGGGGGTAATCAGCCCCAGCATTTT. This translates into CANSVGTGGNQPQHF.

This clonotype showed up just a few times. For the CDR3, the DNA is TGTGCCATCAGTGAAGGCTCCTCGAGCTCCTACAATGAGCAGTTCTTC. It yields the protein CAISEGSSSSYNEQFF. The chain joins TRBV10-3 to TRBJ2-1; no reliable D call. Trimming pared 3 bases from V and 0 bases from J, leaving 12 bases between. Germline loops: CDR1 ENHRY, CDR2 SYGVKD. The length of the CDR3 is 16 residues.

The chain employs TRBV5-5 and TRBJ1-2; maybe TRBD1 (5 bases). The CDR3 is 13 amino acids. CDR1 is SGHKS, CDR2 YYEKEE, per germline (reference sequence). Trimming removed 4 bases from V and 6 bases from J, with 13 bases in between. The CDR3 loop reads CASSTSWGDGYTF. In DNA, the CDR3 is TGTGCCAGCAGCACCTCGTGGGGCGATGGCTACACCTTC.

This clonotype was counted at least ten times. The CDR3 here is CASSPGLLLFIYGYTF. CDR3 nucleotides: TGTGCCAGCAGCCCGGGCCTTCTCCTTTTCATCTATGGCTACACCTTC. The gene calls are TRBV12-3 or TRBV12-4 and TRBJ1-2; no reliable D call. V was pared by 6 bases and J by 4 bases, with 21 bases between. CDR3 size: 16 residues.

This clonotype was seen more than once but under ten times. The rearrangement links TRBV7-9 to TRBJ2-5; unclear D gene. Looked up from germline, CDR1 is SEHNR and CDR2 is FQNEAQ (reference sequence). The ends were cut back, 1 base at V and 5 bases at J, with 11 bases in the middle. The CDR3 contains 14 residues. The CDR3 loop reads CASSLGSRMETQYF. The CDR3, as DNA: TGTGCCAGCAGCTTAGGGTCCAGGATGGAGACCCAGTACTTC.

The V call is TRBV7-2, the J call TRBJ2-7, with TRBD1 identical over 7 bases. The germline CDR1 and CDR2 sequences are SGHTA and FQGNSA. With V trimmed by 1 base and J by 3 bases, 9 bases remained unmatched. The length of the CDR3 is 16 residues. The CDR3 sequence is CASSLGPGDRFYEQYF. CDR3 nucleotide sequence: TGTGCCAGCAGCTTAGGTCCAGGGGACAGATTCTACGAGCAGTACTTC.

The chain uses TRBV30 and TRBJ2-1, with D possibly TRBD2 on 5 matching bases. Per germline, CDR1 GTSNPN and CDR2 SVGIG (reference sequence). The CDR3 consists of 14 residues. Trimming removed 0 bases from V and 3 bases from J, with 9 bases in between. The CDR3 here is CAWSVKRDYNEQFF. The CDR3 DNA reads TGTGCCTGGAGTGTTAAGAGGGACTACAATGAGCAGTTCTTC.

In its sample, this clonotype was seen a few times. This chain connects TRBV10-3 to TRBJ2-1, with D perhaps TRBD2 (5 bases). Per germline, CDR1 ENHRY and CDR2 SYGVKD. This CDR3 spans 14 amino acids. The V end lost 0 bases, the J end lost 9 bases, and 12 bases lay between the germline ends. CDR3 protein: CAISESNPSGEQFF. CDR3 bases: TGTGCCATCAGTGAGTCGAATCCGAGCGGTGAGCAGTTCTTC.

J is TRBJ1-2 and V is TRBV29-1; no firm D call. Germline V gene data show CDR1 as SQVTM and CDR2 as ANQGSEA. This CDR3 region has 13 residues. Trimming cost V 3 bases and J 0 bases, with 8 bases left between them. CDR3 amino acids: CSVDRSANYGYTF. The CDR3 DNA sequence: TGCAGCGTTGATAGGTCAGCTAACTATGGCTACACCTTC.

This rearrangement joins TRBV20-1 to TRBJ1-5, with D unclear. CDR3 length: 12 residues. Germline loops: CDR1 DFQATT, CDR2 SNEGSKA (reference sequence). With 3 bases removed from V and 5 bases from J, the gap between germline ends came to 8 bases. The CDR3 DNA follows: TGCAGTGCTAGTCGGTCAGATCAGCCCCAGCATTTT. This translates into CSASRSDQPQHF.

V gene TRBV7-2 combines with J gene TRBJ2-1, with TRBD2 matching 8 bases. Germline loops: CDR1 SGHTA, CDR2 FQGNSA. Trimming removed 5 bases from V and 6 bases from J; junction bases left unmatched: 9. The CDR3 is made up of 15 amino acids. The CDR3 nucleotides are TGTGCCAGCAGCCCCGGACTAGCATCCGGCAATGAGCAGTTCTTC. Residues: CASSPGLASGNEQFF.

A few counts support this clonotype. The chain is built from TRBV7-2 and TRBJ2-2; a possible D gene is TRBD2 (6 bases). The germline V gene has CDR1 SGHTA and CDR2 FQGNSA. The CDR3 loop spans 15 amino acids. Between the trimmed V and J ends, which lost 5 bases and 4 bases, there was a span of 14 bases. CDR3: CASSARLDGTGELFF. For the CDR3, the DNA is TGTGCCAGCAGCGCCCGACTAGACGGCACCGGGGAGCTGTTTTTT.

The chain joins TRBV20-1 to TRBJ1-6; D is unresolved. The V end was cut by 3 bases, the J end by 3 bases, with 6 bases between. The germline gives CDR1 DFQATT, CDR2 SNEGSKA (reference sequence). This CDR3 has 13 amino acids. The CDR3 nucleotides are TGCAGTGCTAGTCCAGACTATAATTCACCCCTCCACTTT. Protein product: CSASPDYNSPLHF.

The chain links TRBV7-9 to TRBJ1-4; D not resolved. Trimming removed 4 bases at V and 0 bases at J, with 15 bases between. CDR3 length: 17 amino acids. Germline CDR1 is SEHNR and CDR2 is FQNEAQ (reference sequence). The CDR3 sequence is CASSSSGPWATNEKLFF. The CDR3 DNA follows: TGTGCCAGCAGCTCTAGTGGGCCATGGGCAACTAATGAAAAACTGTTTTTT. Using reference TRBV7-9 and TRBJ1-4 for the parts outside the CDR3, the full variable domain is DTGVSQNPRHKITKRGQNVTFRCDPISEHNRLYWYRQTLGQGPEFLTYFQNEAQLEKSRLLSDRFSAERPKGSFSTLEIQRTEQGDSAMYLCASSSSGPWATNEKLFFGSGTQLSVL.